This TCR beta chain was captured in a study of cytomegalovirus exposure and HLA in healthy donors. Whole-study results and caveats: Of the V segments, some could not be distinguished, including TRBV6-2 and TRBV6-3, and were excluded. Among the sequence variants, a highly shared cluster was likely an artifact of sequencing. For TCR beta chains, V- and J-gene trimming was later linked to a missense DCLRE1C variant. The study put around 180 TCR beta chains on its list as cytomegalovirus-associated.

Turning to this clone: The antigen is unknown.

The CDR3 extends over 15 amino acids. The V segment lost 3 bases and the J segment 1 base; nucleotides outside the gene matches: 4. CDR1 is MNHEY and CDR2 is SMNVEV in the germline V gene (reference sequence). Primers for the PCR totalled 60 Vbeta and 13 Jbeta. Generated by immunoSEQ multiplex PCR, the TCRdb table keeps only in-frame clones and is missing some. The table has 90,000 to 130,000 clones, just under 70% seen once. The source of this sequence is a man in his thirties or forties in good health and CMV-seropositive. The sample consisted of PBMCs. V and J are TRBV27 and TRBJ1-1, with 8 nucleotides matching TRBD1. The CDR3 sequence is CASSFLGQGNTEAFF. The CDR3 DNA is TGTGCCAGCAGTTTCCTAGGACAGGGGAACACTGAAGCTTTCTTT.